This TCR beta chain is from a study of T cell changes during pregnancy in multiple sclerosis. Some clones are missing from TCRdb's copy, which holds only in-frame ones; the method was immunoSEQ multiplex PCR. The sample has about 69,000 clones, roughly 93% seen once; the top ten hold roughly 1.5%. The junction had 5 bases not matched to a gene; V was cut back by 8 bases and J by 0 bases. This CDR3 has 14 residues. Germline V gene lookup returns CDR1 SGHTA and CDR2 FQGNSA. Sequenced material: peripheral blood, taken in the third trimester of pregnancy. This sequence originates from a female donor with multiple sclerosis, enrolled in a pregnancy study. The chain uses TRBV7-2 and TRBJ2-3, with 7 bases fitting TRBD2. The CDR3 bases are TGTGCCAGCGCTAGGCGGGGGAGCACAGATACGCAGTATTTT. Encoded protein: CASARRGSTDTQYF.